This T cell receptor (beta chain) is from a study of T-cell memory formation after mild COVID-19. Germline V gene sequence: CDR1 SEHNR, CDR2 FQNEAQ (reference sequence). This CDR3 contains 11 residues. V lost 5 bases and J 6 bases, leaving 5 bases between the germline ends. One entry per CDR3 protein, called by TCRdb with MiXCR from the 5' RACE reads. The sample carries roughly 450,000 distinct CDR3 sequences, roughly 18% recorded once. This clonotype was found a few times. Sequencing used PBMCs or a T cell subset sorted from them (not recorded which). This chain connects TRBV7-9 to TRBJ2-1; no clear D gene. This TCR derives from a man between 18 and 29 years old who had mild COVID-19 (a few samples of this study predate the infection). Cell type and time point are not known. CDR3 in amino acids: CASSQPNEQFF. Here the CDR3 DNA reads TGTGCCAGCAGCCAACCCAATGAGCAGTTCTTC.